Listed below are T cell receptor beta chains from one sample, sequenced in a study of T cells in Graves' hyperthyroidism and ophthalmopathy. TCRdb re-derived calls from the multiplex PCR reads in MiXCR, one entry per CDR3 protein. Of 450,000 to 700,000 distinct CDR3 sequences in the sample, just over 45% are singletons; the top ten hold over 15%. What was sequenced was peripheral blood or thyroid tissue (not recorded which). These receptors came from an adult woman with Graves' disease, either hyperthyroidism or ophthalmopathy (not recorded which). Each CDR3 is given with its conserved first and last residue. Each record gives: CDR3 DNA, CDR3 protein, J gene, D gene, V gene, clone size. D genes are given only for firm matches. A row's size may be missing; if present it is once, few, many or a size class.

DNA: TGTGCCAGCAGCCAAGTCAACCCCCGACGGGATTCACCCCTCCACTTT; CDR3: CASSQVNPRRDSPLHF; J: TRBJ1-6; D: NA; V: TRBV14; size: once
DNA: TGCGCCAGCATGGTAGGAAGAGAGACCCAGTACTTC; CDR3: CASMVGRETQYF; J: TRBJ2-5; D: NA; V: TRBV5-1; size: NA
DNA: TGTGCCATCAGTACAACTAGCGGGAGGGAGGATACGCAGTATTTT; CDR3: CAISTTSGREDTQYF; J: TRBJ2-3; D: TRBD2; V: TRBV10-3; size: few
DNA: TGTGCCAGCAGCACCTGGTCGGGGACGCTGGGTAATCCTTACTTC; CDR3: CASSTWSGTLGNPYF; J: TRBJ2-7; D: NA; V: TRBV7-9; size: many
DNA: TGTGCCAGCAGCCACGACAGGTCCCCATATGGCTACACCTTC; CDR3: CASSHDRSPYGYTF; J: TRBJ1-2; D: NA; V: TRBV27; size: many
DNA: TGTGCCAGCGTTGGGTCAAAAGAGACCCAGTACTTC; CDR3: CASVGSKETQYF; J: TRBJ2-5; D: NA; V: TRBV7-9; size: many
DNA: TGCAGTGCTAGTAGAGTAAATGGAGAGACCCAGTACTTC; CDR3: CSASRVNGETQYF; J: TRBJ2-5; D: NA; V: TRBV20-1; size: few
DNA: TGTGCCAGCAGTGAAAACACAGGGGGCGGCGGGGAGCTGTTTTTT; CDR3: CASSENTGGGGELFF; J: TRBJ2-2; D: TRBD1; V: TRBV2; size: NA
DNA: TGCAGTGCCACTGGGACAGCGAATCAGCCCCAGCATTTT; CDR3: CSATGTANQPQHF; J: TRBJ1-5; D: TRBD1; V: TRBV20-1; size: many
DNA: TGTGCCAGCAGCTTCCGGGACACCGTTAACGAGCAGTACTTC; CDR3: CASSFRDTVNEQYF; J: TRBJ2-7; D: NA; V: TRBV11-2; size: many
DNA: TGCAGTGCCTTTACCGCGGGGACAGGGACCGAGCAGTACTTC; CDR3: CSAFTAGTGTEQYF; J: TRBJ2-7; D: TRBD1; V: TRBV20-1; size: NA
DNA: TGTGCCACCAGCACCGGGGAGTTCCCCACCGGAGAGCAGTACTTC; CDR3: CATSTGEFPTGEQYF; J: TRBJ2-7; D: NA; V: TRBV24-1; size: NA
DNA: TGTGCCAGCAGCCTCCAGGCGAGGGTTGGCTATGGCTACACCTTC; CDR3: CASSLQARVGYGYTF; J: TRBJ1-2; D: NA; V: TRBV7-8; size: many
DNA: TGTGCTAGCAGCCGTTTTGGGGGAGAGACCCAGTACTTC; CDR3: CASSRFGGETQYF; J: TRBJ2-5; D: NA; V: TRBV7-7; size: many
DNA: TGTGCCAGCAGCGTATCTGCAGACGAGGCTGAAGCTTTCTTT; CDR3: CASSVSADEAEAFF; J: TRBJ1-1; D: NA; V: TRBV9; size: many
DNA: TGTGCCAGTAGTATGGACTCCTCCACAGATCTGTACAATGAGCAGTTCTTC; CDR3: CASSMDSSTDLYNEQFF; J: TRBJ2-1; D: NA; V: TRBV19; size: many
DNA: TGCGCCAGCAGGCCGGGACCGGGCGGAACTGAAGCTTTCTTT; CDR3: CASRPGPGGTEAFF; J: TRBJ1-1; D: NA; V: TRBV5-1; size: many
DNA: TGTGCCACCAGCGCATGGAGGCATCCTGGAGGGGAGCTGTTTTTT; CDR3: CATSAWRHPGGELFF; J: TRBJ2-2; D: NA; V: TRBV7-9; size: NA
DNA: TGTGCCATCCTAAGACAGGGGAACAATGAGCAGTTCTTC; CDR3: CAILRQGNNEQFF; J: TRBJ2-1; D: TRBD1; V: TRBV10-3; size: NA
DNA: TGTGCCAGCAGCCTTGGCAGGGTAGGTTACGAGCAGTACTTC; CDR3: CASSLGRVGYEQYF; J: TRBJ2-7; D: NA; V: TRBV7-9; size: many
DNA: TGTGCCAGCAGCCCCACAGGGGTAAGGGGAAACGAGCAGTACTTC; CDR3: CASSPTGVRGNEQYF; J: TRBJ2-7; D: TRBD1; V: TRBV7-8; size: once
DNA: TGTGCCAGCAGACTAGGGGGGGCCTACGAGCAGTACTTC; CDR3: CASRLGGAYEQYF; J: TRBJ2-7; D: NA; V: TRBV6-5; size: NA
DNA: TGTGCCAGCAGTTTAACGGGGATGGGTAATTCACCCTTCCACTTT; CDR3: CASSLTGMGNSPFHF; J: TRBJ1-6; D: NA; V: TRBV28; size: few
DNA: TGTGCCAGCAGCGTAGCTTTCGGACAGCAAGAGACCCAGTACTTC; CDR3: CASSVAFGQQETQYF; J: TRBJ2-5; D: NA; V: TRBV9; size: many
DNA: TGTGCCAGCAGCCCTAAAGGGTCCGAGCAGTACTTC; CDR3: CASSPKGSEQYF; J: TRBJ2-7; D: NA; V: TRBV7-6; size: many
DNA: TGTGCCACCAGCAGAGGACCTACTAGTGCTAGGGGTGAGCAGTTCTTC; CDR3: CATSRGPTSARGEQFF; J: TRBJ2-1; D: NA; V: TRBV15; size: few
DNA: TGTGCCAGCAGCCAACTAGCGGGGGAAGCCTACGAGCAGTACTTC; CDR3: CASSQLAGEAYEQYF; J: TRBJ2-7; D: TRBD2; V: TRBV4-2; size: many
DNA: TGTGCCAGCAGCCGTCAAACAAGGAATTCACCCCTCCACTTT; CDR3: CASSRQTRNSPLHF; J: TRBJ1-6; D: NA; V: TRBV6-5; size: many
DNA: TGTGCCATCAGTGAGTCTGGGAAGGGCGGGGAGCTGTTTTTT; CDR3: CAISESGKGGELFF; J: TRBJ2-2; D: NA; V: TRBV10-3; size: NA
DNA: TGTGCCAGCAGCCTGGGGCCAGCGGGAGAGGCTACCCAGTACTTC; CDR3: CASSLGPAGEATQYF; J: TRBJ2-5; D: TRBD2; V: TRBV7-2; size: NA
DNA: TGTGCCAGCAGCTTCGGGACAGGTAGTGGTGGCTACACCTTC; CDR3: CASSFGTGSGGYTF; J: TRBJ1-2; D: TRBD1; V: TRBV7-9; size: NA
DNA: TGTGCCAGTAGTAAAGCCGGGACAGGGCGCACCGGGGAGCTGTTTTTT; CDR3: CASSKAGTGRTGELFF; J: TRBJ2-2; D: TRBD1; V: TRBV19; size: NA
DNA: TGTGCCAGCAGCGCATCCGGGACGGCGAATCAGCCCCTCCACTTT; CDR3: CASSASGTANQPLHF; J: TRBJ1-6; D: NA; V: TRBV9; size: NA
DNA: TGTGCCAGCAGTGCCCCCAACCTACCCGTCTATGGCTACACCTTC; CDR3: CASSAPNLPVYGYTF; J: TRBJ1-2; D: NA; V: TRBV25-1; size: NA
DNA: TGTGCCAGCAGCAGATCCGGGACAGGGACGGCTGAGGGCTACACCTTC; CDR3: CASSRSGTGTAEGYTF; J: TRBJ1-2; D: TRBD1; V: TRBV11-2; size: many
DNA: TGTGCCAGCAGCATCACAGGGTTTGGGACTGAAGCTTTCTTT; CDR3: CASSITGFGTEAFF; J: TRBJ1-1; D: NA; V: TRBV12-3/TRBV12-4; size: many
DNA: TGTGCCAGCGTTTCGACAGGGGACGATGGCTACACCTTC; CDR3: CASVSTGDDGYTF; J: TRBJ1-2; D: TRBD1; V: TRBV25-1; size: once
DNA: TGTGCCAGCAGCGTGGGGCCGAATAGCAATCAGCCCCAGCATTTT; CDR3: CASSVGPNSNQPQHF; J: TRBJ1-5; D: NA; V: TRBV9; size: many
DNA: TGTGCCATCAGTGAGTCACTCCCGGGAGGGAGCACAGATACGCAGTATTTT; CDR3: CAISESLPGGSTDTQYF; J: TRBJ2-3; D: TRBD2; V: TRBV10-3; size: few
DNA: TGCAGTGCAACGCTCTCGACAGGGGCCAACGAGCAGTACTTC; CDR3: CSATLSTGANEQYF; J: TRBJ2-7; D: TRBD1; V: TRBV20-1; size: many
DNA: TGTGCCAGCAGTTTTGCCAGCGTTCAGGGAAACTATGGCTACACCTTC; CDR3: CASSFASVQGNYGYTF; J: TRBJ1-2; D: NA; V: TRBV28; size: NA
DNA: TGTGCCAGCAGCCCCCGGGTGGCGGAAGAGACCCAGTACTTC; CDR3: CASSPRVAEETQYF; J: TRBJ2-5; D: NA; V: TRBV7-2; size: NA
DNA: TGCGCCAGCAGGTCCGGGGGGGACACCGGGGAGCTGTTTTTT; CDR3: CASRSGGDTGELFF; J: TRBJ2-2; D: TRBD2; V: TRBV5-1; size: many
DNA: TGTGCCAGCACCCTACTAGCTGGGGCCAACGTCCTGACTTTC; CDR3: CASTLLAGANVLTF; J: TRBJ2-6; D: NA; V: TRBV6-5; size: many
DNA: TGTGCCAGCAGTGGGGACTTCTCCTACGAGCAGTACTTC; CDR3: CASSGDFSYEQYF; J: TRBJ2-7; D: NA; V: TRBV6-1; size: NA
DNA: TGTGCCTGGGAAACGGATAACTATGGCTACACCTTC; CDR3: CAWETDNYGYTF; J: TRBJ1-2; D: NA; V: TRBV30; size: NA
DNA: TGTGCCACCAGAGGCCTAGCGGGAGGGCCTGAGCAGTTCTTC; CDR3: CATRGLAGGPEQFF; J: TRBJ2-1; D: TRBD2; V: TRBV19; size: few
DNA: TGCGCCAGCATGAGGGACAGGTCGGACTATGGCTACACCTTC; CDR3: CASMRDRSDYGYTF; J: TRBJ1-2; D: TRBD1; V: TRBV5-1; size: many
DNA: TGCGCCAGCAGTGAGTCAGGGGGCGAAGGAACTGAAGCTTTCTTT; CDR3: CASSESGGEGTEAFF; J: TRBJ1-1; D: TRBD1; V: TRBV10-1; size: many
DNA: TGTGCCAGCACAGTTACGGGGGTGAGGGAGACCCAGTACTTC; CDR3: CASTVTGVRETQYF; J: TRBJ2-5; D: NA; V: TRBV12-3/TRBV12-4; size: many
DNA: TGTGCCAGTTCCAAGCTCTCGAACACCGGGGAGCTGTTTTTT; CDR3: CASSKLSNTGELFF; J: TRBJ2-2; D: NA; V: TRBV12-3/TRBV12-4; size: NA
DNA: TGTGCCTGGAACTTAGACTCTGGAAACACCATATATTTT; CDR3: CAWNLDSGNTIYF; J: TRBJ1-3; D: NA; V: TRBV30; size: many
DNA: TGTGCCAGCAGTTCCAGTCCGGACTGGACCGAGCAGTACTTC; CDR3: CASSSSPDWTEQYF; J: TRBJ2-7; D: NA; V: TRBV6-2/TRBV6-3; size: NA